Shown below are 8 T cell receptor beta chains from a single sample sequenced in a study of a mutant IDH1 vaccine in newly diagnosed glioma. Clones were sequenced by immunoSEQ multiplex PCR, and TCRdb holds only the in-frame ones, with some missing. The data hold some 60,000 clones, with 80% to 85% observed a single time. The time point denotes: week 47, end of study. Vaccination used 300 ug of mutant IDH1 20-mer peptide per dose, with topical imiquimod. Their antigens remain unidentified. The sequencing here drew on PBMCs, taken from a glioma patient whose treatment included an IDH1 peptide vaccine. All receptors come from a woman aged 45-60 years with glioma.

The rearrangement links TRBV2 to TRBJ2-5; no definite D call. V was trimmed by 3 bases and J by 5 bases, leaving 4 bases between them. Germline V gives CDR1 SNHLY, CDR2 FYNNEI. The CDR3 covers 11 residues. CDR3 in amino acids: CASSDWETQYF. The CDR3 nucleotides are TGTGCCAGCAGTGATTGGGAGACCCAGTACTTC.

The J gene is TRBJ2-2, the V gene TRBV6-5; 8 bases line up with TRBD2. Germline CDR1 MNHEY, CDR2 SVGAGI. The V and J ends lost 6 bases and 5 bases, in that order; junction bases with no gene match: 8. The CDR3 covers 15 residues. The CDR3 here is CASSGRGGNTGELFF. The CDR3 DNA reads TGTGCCAGCAGCGGACGGGGGGGTAATACCGGGGAGCTGTTTTTT.

The J gene is TRBJ2-2, the V gene TRBV5-1, with 15 nucleotides matching TRBD2. CDR1 and CDR2 from the germline V gene are SGHRS and YFSETQ. V trimming: 4 bases; J trimming: 6 bases; junction bases outside the gene matches: 7. The CDR3 sequence is 17 residues long. The CDR3 sequence: CASSTIWTSGGAGELFF. The CDR3 region has the DNA TGCGCCAGCAGCACGATATGGACTAGCGGGGGGGCCGGGGAGCTGTTTTTT.

This chain uses TRBV13 with TRBJ1-6; unclear D gene. Trimming cost V 2 bases and J 0 bases, with 2 bases left between them. This CDR3 comprises 14 residues. From germline, CDR1 is PRHDT and CDR2 FYEKMQ (reference sequence). The DNA of the CDR3 is TGTGCCAGCAGCTTATACTCCTATAATTCACCCCTCCACTTT. Its translation: CASSLYSYNSPLHF.

This clone was recorded a few times. The chain links TRBV11-3 to TRBJ1-5; no clear D gene. Trimming pared 1 base from V and 6 bases from J, leaving 7 bases between. This CDR3 contains 13 residues. Germline CDR1 is SGHNT and CDR2 is YENEEA. The CDR3 sequence: CASSLGWGQPQHF. Here the CDR3 DNA reads TGTGCCAGCAGCTTAGGGTGGGGTCAGCCCCAGCATTTT.

The chain has TRBV6-6 and TRBJ1-1; D perhaps matches TRBD1 (5 bases). V lost 0 bases to trimming and J lost 7 bases, with 12 bases between them. Germline values: CDR1 MNHNY, CDR2 SVGAGI (reference sequence). This CDR3 region has 14 residues. The CDR3 bases are TGTGCCAGCAGTTACTCGGGCCAGAGGGGTGAAGCTTTCTTT. Amino acid sequence: CASSYSGQRGEAFF.

The V call is TRBV5-1, the J call TRBJ1-2; no clear D. The V end lost 0 bases, the J end lost 1 base, and 10 bases lay between the germline ends. Germline CDR1 and CDR2: SGHRS and YFSETQ. The CDR3 is 15 amino acids. CDR3 region: CASSLELPGNYGYTF. The CDR3 region has the DNA TGCGCCAGCAGCTTGGAGCTTCCGGGTAACTATGGCTACACCTTC. The whole variable domain, remainder taken from reference TRBV5-1 and TRBJ1-2, is KAGVTQTPRYLIKTRGQQVTLSCSPISGHRSVSWYQQTPGQGLQFLFEYFSETQRNKGNFPGRFSGRQFSNSRSEMNVSTLELGDSALYLCASSLELPGNYGYTFGSGTRLTVV.

This chain joins TRBV5-6 and TRBJ1-4, with 8 bases matching TRBD1. Losses at the gene ends were 0 bases for V and 3 bases for J; bases not matched to a gene: 7. Germline CDR1 reads SGHDT; CDR2 reads YYEEEE. The CDR3 contains 17 residues. The CDR3 here is CASSLDRTGRANEKLFF. The CDR3 DNA sequence: TGTGCCAGCAGCTTGGATCGGACAGGGCGGGCTAATGAAAAACTGTTTTTT.